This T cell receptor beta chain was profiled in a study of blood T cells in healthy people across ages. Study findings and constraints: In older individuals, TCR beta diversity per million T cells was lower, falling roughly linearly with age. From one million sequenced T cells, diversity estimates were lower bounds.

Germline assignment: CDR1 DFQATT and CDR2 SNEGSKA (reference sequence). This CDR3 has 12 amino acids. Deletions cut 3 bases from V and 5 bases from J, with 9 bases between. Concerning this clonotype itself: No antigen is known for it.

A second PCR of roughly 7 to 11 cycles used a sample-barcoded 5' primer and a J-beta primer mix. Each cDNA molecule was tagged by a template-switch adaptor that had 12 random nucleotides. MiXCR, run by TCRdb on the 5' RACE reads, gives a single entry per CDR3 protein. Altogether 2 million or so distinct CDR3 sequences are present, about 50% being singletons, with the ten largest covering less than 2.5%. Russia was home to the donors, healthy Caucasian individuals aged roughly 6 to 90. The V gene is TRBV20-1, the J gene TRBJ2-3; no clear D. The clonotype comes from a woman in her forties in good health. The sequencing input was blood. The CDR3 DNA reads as TGCAGTGCTAGTTCTCCAGGAGATACGCAGTATTTT. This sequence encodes CSASSPGDTQYF.